This T cell receptor beta chain was recovered during a study of T cells in Graves' hyperthyroidism and ophthalmopathy. Study-wide context: The blood sample was taken at first diagnosis, before treatment began. Points from the study as a whole: Blood held most thyroid clonotypes expanded above 0.001 frequency.

The CDR3 runs 15 residues. The germline V gene has CDR1 SEHNR and CDR2 FQNEAQ (reference sequence). The investigators amplified TCR beta CDR3 regions from RNA transcripts. A set of HTBI primers served as the primers for a first-round RT-PCR of the TCR CDR3. TCRdb reprocessed the multiplex PCR reads with MiXCR, giving one entry per CDR3 protein. The table shows hundreds of thousands of distinct CDR3 sequences, with about 14% occurring only once. Patients were excluded for uncontrolled infection, other autoimmune disease, pregnancy or lactation. A remark on this clonotype: Its antigen is undetermined. One base away lies a much larger clone, so this may be a sequencing read error.

The source of this sequence is a man aged 18 to 35 with Graves' ophthalmopathy. The J gene is TRBJ2-1, the V gene TRBV7-9; tentative D call: TRBD1 (5 bases). The source material was blood. In nucleotides, the CDR3 is TGTGCCAGCAGCTTAGTGCCAGGGCCATACAATGAGCAGCTCTTC. It translates to CASSLVPGPYNEQLF.